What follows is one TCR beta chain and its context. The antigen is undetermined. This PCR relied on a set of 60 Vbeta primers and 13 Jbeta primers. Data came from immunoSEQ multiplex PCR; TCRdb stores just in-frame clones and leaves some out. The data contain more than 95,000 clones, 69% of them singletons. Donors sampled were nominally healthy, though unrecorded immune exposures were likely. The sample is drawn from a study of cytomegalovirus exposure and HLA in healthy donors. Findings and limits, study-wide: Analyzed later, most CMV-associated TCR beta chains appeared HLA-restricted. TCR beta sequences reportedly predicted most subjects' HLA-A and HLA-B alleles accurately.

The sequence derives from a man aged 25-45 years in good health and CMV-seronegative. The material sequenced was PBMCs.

CDR3: CASSVGGPYEQYF. DNA for the CDR3: TGCGCCAGCAGCGTCGGCGGGCCGTACGAGCAGTACTTC. The rearrangement links TRBV5-1 to TRBJ2-7, with D perhaps matching TRBD2 (5 bases). This CDR3 has 13 residues. CDR1 is SGHRS and CDR2 is YFSETQ in the germline V gene. Between the trimmed V and J ends, which lost 4 bases and 4 bases, there was a span of 12 bases.